This TCR beta chain was identified during a study of identical twins. Overall study findings and caveats: Insertions ran lower in abundant cord blood beta clonotypes, though not in memory repertoires.

A template switching step contributed a universal primer site, while unique molecular identifiers were present in the cDNA. TCRdb passed the 5' RACE reads through MiXCR, listing each CDR3 protein once. The sample comprises 450,000 to 500,000 distinct CDR3 sequences, roughly an eighth of which are singletons, and approximately 1% rests with the top ten. This clonotype appeared a few times. No antigen is known for it. These records were also assigned to another study, of yellow fever vaccine responses in identical twins.

This clonotype was obtained from a woman under 30 in good health. The specimen was CD4+ T cells sorted from blood.

The CDR3 DNA reads as TGCAGTGCTCCACGACAGGGTAGCGAGCAGTACTTC. This translates into CSAPRQGSEQYF. The rearrangement links TRBV20-1 to TRBJ2-7; TRBD1 matches 7 bases. The ends lost 5 bases at V and 6 bases at J; junction bases unmatched: 7. The CDR3 runs 12 residues. Germline CDR1 and CDR2: DFQATT and SNEGSKA (reference sequence).